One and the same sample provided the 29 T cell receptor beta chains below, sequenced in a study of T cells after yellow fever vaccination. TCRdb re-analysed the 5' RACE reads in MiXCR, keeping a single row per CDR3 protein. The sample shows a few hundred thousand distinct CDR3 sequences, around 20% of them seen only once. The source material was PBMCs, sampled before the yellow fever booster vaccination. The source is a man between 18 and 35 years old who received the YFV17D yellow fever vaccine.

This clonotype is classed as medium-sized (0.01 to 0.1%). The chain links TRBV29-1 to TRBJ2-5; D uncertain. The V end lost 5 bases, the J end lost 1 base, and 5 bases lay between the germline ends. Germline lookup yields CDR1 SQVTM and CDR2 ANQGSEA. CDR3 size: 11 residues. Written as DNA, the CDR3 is TGCAGCGTTTGGATCCAAGAGACCCAGTACTTC. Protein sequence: CSVWIQETQYF.

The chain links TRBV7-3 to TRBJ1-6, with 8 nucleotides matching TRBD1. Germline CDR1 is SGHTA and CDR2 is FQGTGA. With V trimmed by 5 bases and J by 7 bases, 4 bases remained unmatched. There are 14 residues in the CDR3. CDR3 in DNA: TGTGCCAGCAGCAGTACAGGGGGGAATTCACCCCTCCACTTT. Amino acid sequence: CASSSTGGNSPLHF. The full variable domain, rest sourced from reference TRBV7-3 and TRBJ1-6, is GAGVSQTPSNKVTEKGKYVELRCDPISGHTALYWYRQSLGQGPEFLIYFQGTGAADDSGLPNDRFFAVRPEGSVSTLKIQRTERGDSAVYLCASSSTGGNSPLHFGNGTRLTVT.

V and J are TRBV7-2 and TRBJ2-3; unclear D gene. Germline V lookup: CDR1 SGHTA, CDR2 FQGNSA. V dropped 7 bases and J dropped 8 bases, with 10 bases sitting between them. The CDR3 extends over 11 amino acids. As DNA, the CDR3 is TGTGCCAGCACATCGGACGGTACGCAGTATTTT. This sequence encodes CASTSDGTQYF.

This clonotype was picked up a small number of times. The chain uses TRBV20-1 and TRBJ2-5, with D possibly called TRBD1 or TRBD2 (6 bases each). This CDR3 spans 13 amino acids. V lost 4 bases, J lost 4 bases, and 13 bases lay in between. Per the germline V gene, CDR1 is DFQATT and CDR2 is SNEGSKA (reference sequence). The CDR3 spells CSAILRGGETQYF. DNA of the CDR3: TGCAGTGCTATTCTCAGGGGAGGAGAGACCCAGTACTTC.

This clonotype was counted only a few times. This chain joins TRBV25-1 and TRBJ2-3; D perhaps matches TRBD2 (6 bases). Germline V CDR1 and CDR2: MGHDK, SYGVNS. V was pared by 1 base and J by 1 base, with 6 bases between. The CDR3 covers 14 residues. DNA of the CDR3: TGTGCCAGCAGTGAATTAGCGGGCACAGATACGCAGTATTTT. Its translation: CASSELAGTDTQYF.

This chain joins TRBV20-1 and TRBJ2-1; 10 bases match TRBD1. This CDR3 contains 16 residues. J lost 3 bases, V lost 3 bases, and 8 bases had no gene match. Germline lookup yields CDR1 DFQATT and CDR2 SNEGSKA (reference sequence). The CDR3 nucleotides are TGCAGTGCTAGCCACTCCGGGACAGGGGTCTACAATGAGCAGTTCTTC. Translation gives CSASHSGTGVYNEQFF.

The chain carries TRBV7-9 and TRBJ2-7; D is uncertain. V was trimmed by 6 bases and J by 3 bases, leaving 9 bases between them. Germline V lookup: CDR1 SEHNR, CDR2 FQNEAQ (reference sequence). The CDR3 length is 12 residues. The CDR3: CASRSYSYEQYF. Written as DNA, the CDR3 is TGTGCCAGCAGGTCTTACAGCTACGAGCAGTACTTC.

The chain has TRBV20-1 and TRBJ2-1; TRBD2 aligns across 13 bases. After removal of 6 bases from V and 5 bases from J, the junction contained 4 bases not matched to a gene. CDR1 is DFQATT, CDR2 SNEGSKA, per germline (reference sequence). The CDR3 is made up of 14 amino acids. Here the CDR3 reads CSATGLAGNNEQFF. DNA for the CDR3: TGCAGTGCCACGGGACTAGCGGGGAACAATGAGCAGTTCTTC.

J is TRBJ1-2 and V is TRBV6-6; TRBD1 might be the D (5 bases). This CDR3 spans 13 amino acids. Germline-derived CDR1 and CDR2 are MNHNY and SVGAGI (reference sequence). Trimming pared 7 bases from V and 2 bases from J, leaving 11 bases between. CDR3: CASTLGGNYGYTF. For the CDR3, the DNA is TGTGCCAGCACCCTGGGGGGGAACTATGGCTACACCTTC.

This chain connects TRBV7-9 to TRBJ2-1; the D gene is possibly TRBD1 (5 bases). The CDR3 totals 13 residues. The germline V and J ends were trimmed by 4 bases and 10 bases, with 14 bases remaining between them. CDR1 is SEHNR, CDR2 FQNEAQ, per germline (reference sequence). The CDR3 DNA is TGTGCCAGCAGCTCACCTTCAGGGTACGAGCAGTTCTTC. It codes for CASSSPSGYEQFF.

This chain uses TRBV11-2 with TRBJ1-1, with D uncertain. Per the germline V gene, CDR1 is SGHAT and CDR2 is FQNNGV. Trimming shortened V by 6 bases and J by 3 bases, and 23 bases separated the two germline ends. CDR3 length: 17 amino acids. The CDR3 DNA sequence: TGTGCCAGCAGTATACGGGTCACCACGGTCGTGGACACTGAAGCTTTCTTT. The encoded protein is CASSIRVTTVVDTEAFF. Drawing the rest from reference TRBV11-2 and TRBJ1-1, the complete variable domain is EAGVAQSPRYKIIEKRQSVAFWCNPISGHATLYWYQQILGQGPKLLIQFQNNGVVDDSQLPKDRFSAERLKGVDSTLKIQPAKLEDSAVYLCASSIRVTTVVDTEAFFGQGTRLTVV.

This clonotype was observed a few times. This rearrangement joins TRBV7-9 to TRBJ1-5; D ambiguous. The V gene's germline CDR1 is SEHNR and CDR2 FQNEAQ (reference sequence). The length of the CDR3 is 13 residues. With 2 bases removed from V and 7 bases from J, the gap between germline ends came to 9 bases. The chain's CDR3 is CASSLIGPQPQHF. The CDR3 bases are TGTGCCAGCAGCTTAATAGGGCCACAGCCCCAGCATTTT.

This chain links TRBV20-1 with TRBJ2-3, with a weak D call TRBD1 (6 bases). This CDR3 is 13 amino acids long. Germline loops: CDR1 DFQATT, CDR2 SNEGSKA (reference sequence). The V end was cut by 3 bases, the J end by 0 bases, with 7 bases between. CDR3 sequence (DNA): TGCAGTGCTAGCAGGGGTAGCACAGATACGCAGTATTTT. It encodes CSASRGSTDTQYF.

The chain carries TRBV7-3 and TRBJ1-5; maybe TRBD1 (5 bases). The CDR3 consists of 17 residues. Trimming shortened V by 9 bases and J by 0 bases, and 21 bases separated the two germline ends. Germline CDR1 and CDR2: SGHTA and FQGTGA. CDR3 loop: CASTNTGESYSNQPQHF. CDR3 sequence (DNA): TGTGCCAGTACCAATACGGGGGAGAGTTATAGCAATCAGCCCCAGCATTTT.

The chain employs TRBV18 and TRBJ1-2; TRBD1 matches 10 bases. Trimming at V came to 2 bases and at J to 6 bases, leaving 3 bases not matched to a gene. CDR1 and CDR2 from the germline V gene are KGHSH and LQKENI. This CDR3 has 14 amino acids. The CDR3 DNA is TGTGCCAGCTCACCAGGGACAGGGGACGATGGCTACACCTTC. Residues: CASSPGTGDDGYTF.

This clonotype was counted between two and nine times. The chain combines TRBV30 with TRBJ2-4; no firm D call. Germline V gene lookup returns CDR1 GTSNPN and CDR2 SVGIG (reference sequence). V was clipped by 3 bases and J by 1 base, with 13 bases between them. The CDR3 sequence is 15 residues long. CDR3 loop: CAWSPPLGAKNIQYF. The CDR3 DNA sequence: TGTGCCTGGAGCCCCCCTTTGGGGGCCAAAAACATTCAGTACTTC. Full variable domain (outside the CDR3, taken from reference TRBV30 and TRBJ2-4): SQTIHQWPATLVQPVGSPLSLECTVEGTSNPNLYWYRQAAGRGLQLLFYSVGIGQISSEVPQNLSASRPQDRQFILSSKKLLLSDSGFYLCAWSPPLGAKNIQYFGAGTRLSVL.

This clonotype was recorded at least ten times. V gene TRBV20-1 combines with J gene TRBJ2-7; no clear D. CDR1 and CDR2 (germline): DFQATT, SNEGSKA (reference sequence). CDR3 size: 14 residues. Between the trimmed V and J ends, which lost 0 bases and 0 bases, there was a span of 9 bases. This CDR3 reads CSARDPPSSYEQYV. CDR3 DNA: TGCAGTGCTAGAGATCCCCCTAGCTCCTACGAGCAGTACGTC.

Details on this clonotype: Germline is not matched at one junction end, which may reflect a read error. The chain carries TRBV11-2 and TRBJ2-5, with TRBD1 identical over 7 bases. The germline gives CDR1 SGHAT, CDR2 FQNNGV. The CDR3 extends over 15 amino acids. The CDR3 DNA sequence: TGTGCCAGCAGCCAGCCGGGACAGCCTCAAGAGCCCCAGTACTTC. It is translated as CASSQPGQPQEPQYF.

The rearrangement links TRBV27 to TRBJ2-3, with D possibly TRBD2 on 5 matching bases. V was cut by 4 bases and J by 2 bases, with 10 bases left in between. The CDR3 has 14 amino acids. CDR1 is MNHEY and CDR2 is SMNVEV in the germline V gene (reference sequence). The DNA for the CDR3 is TGTGCCAGCAGTTACACTAGTGACACAGATACGCAGTATTTT. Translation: CASSYTSDTDTQYF.

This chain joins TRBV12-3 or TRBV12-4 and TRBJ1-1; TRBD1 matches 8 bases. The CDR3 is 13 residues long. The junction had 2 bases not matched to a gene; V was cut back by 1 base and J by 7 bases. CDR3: CASSLVGTGEAFF. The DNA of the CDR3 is TGTGCCAGCAGTTTAGTCGGGACAGGTGAAGCTTTCTTT.

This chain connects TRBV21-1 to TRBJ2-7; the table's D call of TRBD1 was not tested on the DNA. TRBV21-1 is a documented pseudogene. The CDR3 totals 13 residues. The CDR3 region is CALKDSSLSEQYV. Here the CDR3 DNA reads TGTGCCCTAAAGGACAGTTCTTTGTCCGAGCAGTACGTC.

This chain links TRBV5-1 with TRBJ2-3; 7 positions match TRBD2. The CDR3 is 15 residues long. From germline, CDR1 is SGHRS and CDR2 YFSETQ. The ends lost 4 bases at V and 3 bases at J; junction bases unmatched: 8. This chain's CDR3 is CASSPGRGGTDTQYF. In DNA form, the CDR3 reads TGCGCCAGCAGCCCCGGTCGGGGAGGGACAGATACGCAGTATTTT.

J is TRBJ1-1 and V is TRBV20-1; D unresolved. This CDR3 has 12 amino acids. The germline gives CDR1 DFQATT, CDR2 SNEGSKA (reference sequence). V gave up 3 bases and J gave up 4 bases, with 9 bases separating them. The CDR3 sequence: CSASMGFTEAFF. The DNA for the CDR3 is TGCAGTGCTAGCATGGGTTTCACTGAAGCTTTCTTT.

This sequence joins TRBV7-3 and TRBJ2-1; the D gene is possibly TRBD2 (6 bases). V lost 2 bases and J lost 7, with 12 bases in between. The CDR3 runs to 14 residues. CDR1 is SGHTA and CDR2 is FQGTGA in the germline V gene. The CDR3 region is CASSLVGGGNEQFF. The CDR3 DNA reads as TGTGCCAGCAGCTTAGTCGGGGGAGGTAATGAGCAGTTCTTC.

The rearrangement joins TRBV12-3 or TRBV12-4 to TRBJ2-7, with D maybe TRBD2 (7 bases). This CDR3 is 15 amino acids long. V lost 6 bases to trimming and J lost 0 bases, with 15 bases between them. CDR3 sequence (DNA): TGTGCCAGCAGGGGAGGGGGGGAATCCTCCTACGAGCAGTACTTC. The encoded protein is CASRGGGESSYEQYF.

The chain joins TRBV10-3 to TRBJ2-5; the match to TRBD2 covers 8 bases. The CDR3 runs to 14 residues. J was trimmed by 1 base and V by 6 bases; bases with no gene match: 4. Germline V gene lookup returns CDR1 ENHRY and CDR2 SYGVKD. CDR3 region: CAISRGGSQETQYF. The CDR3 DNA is TGTGCCATCAGCCGGGGGGGGTCCCAAGAGACCCAGTACTTC.

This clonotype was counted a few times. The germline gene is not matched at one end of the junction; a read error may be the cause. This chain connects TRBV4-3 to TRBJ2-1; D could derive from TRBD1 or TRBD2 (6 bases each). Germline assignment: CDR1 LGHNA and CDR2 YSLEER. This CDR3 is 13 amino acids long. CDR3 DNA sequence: TGCGCCAGCAGCCAGCTGCGGGACAATCAGCAGTTCTTC. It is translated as CASSQLRDNQQFF.

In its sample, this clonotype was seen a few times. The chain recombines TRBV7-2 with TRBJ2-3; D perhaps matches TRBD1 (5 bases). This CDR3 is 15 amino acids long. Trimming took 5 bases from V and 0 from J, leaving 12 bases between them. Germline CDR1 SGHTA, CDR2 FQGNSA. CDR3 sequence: CASSKDSPSTDTQYF. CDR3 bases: TGTGCCAGCAGCAAAGACAGTCCTAGCACAGATACGCAGTATTTT.

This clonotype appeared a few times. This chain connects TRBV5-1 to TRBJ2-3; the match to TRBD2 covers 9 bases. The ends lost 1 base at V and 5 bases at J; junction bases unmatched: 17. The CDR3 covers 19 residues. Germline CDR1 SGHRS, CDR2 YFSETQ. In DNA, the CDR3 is TGCGCCAGCAGCTTGAGGCCCCCGGGACTAGCTAAGGATGGAGATACGCAGTATTTT. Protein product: CASSLRPPGLAKDGDTQYF.